The clone carrying this TCR beta chain was detected a few times. Its antigen remains unknown. In germline, CDR1 is SGHRS, CDR2 YFSETQ. V lost 7 bases and J lost 5; bases outside the gene matches: 9. The CDR3 is made up of 14 amino acids. RNA transcripts served as template for amplifying TCR beta CDR3 sequences. The workflow started with a first-round RT-PCR run with HTBI primers and then moved on to a second-round multiplex PCR. TCRdb re-called the multiplex PCR reads with MiXCR, one entry per CDR3 protein. The profile covers over a million distinct CDR3 sequences, with about 40% appearing a single time and 8.5% to 14% taken by the ten largest. Excluded: other autoimmune disease, uncontrolled infection, pregnancy or lactation. The sample belongs to a study of Graves' ophthalmopathy and Graves' hyperthyroidism. Broader study findings: Blood contained most expanded thyroid clonotypes exceeding 0.001 frequency.

This clonotype was obtained from an adult man with Graves' hyperthyroidism. Sequences were obtained from peripheral blood or thyroid tissue (not recorded which). This sequence joins TRBV5-1 and TRBJ1-2, with 9 positions matching TRBD1. CDR3 DNA sequence: TGCGCCAGCGAGGAAGCCGGGACAGGGTATGGCTACACCTTC. Translated: CASEEAGTGYGYTF.